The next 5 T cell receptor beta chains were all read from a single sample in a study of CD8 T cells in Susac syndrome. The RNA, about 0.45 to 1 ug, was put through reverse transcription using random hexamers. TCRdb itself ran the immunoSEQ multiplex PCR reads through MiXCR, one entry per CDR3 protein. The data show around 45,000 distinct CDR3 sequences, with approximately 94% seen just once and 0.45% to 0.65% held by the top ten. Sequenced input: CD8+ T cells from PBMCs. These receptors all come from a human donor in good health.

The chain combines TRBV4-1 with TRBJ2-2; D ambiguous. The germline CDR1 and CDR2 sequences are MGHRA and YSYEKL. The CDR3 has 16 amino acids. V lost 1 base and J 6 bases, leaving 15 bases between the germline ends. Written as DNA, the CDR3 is TGCGCCAGCAGCCAAGGGGTCGGCCCGGGCGCCGGGGAGCTGTTTTTT. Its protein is CASSQGVGPGAGELFF.

This CDR3 reads CASTRGGYEQYF. The CDR3 bases are TGTGCCAGCACCAGGGGAGGCTACGAGCAGTACTTC. The chain recombines TRBV6-6 with TRBJ2-7; D could derive from TRBD1 or TRBD2 (6 bases each). V was cut by 7 bases and J by 3 bases, with 10 bases left in between. The germline V gene has CDR1 MNHNY and CDR2 SVGAGI (reference sequence). The CDR3 length is 12 residues.

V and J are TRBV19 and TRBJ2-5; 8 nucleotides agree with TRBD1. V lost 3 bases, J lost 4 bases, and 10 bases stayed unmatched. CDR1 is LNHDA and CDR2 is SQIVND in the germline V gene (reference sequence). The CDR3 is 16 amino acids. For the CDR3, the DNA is TGTGCCAGTAGTATGACCTCAGGACAGGGTCGAGAGACCCAGTACTTC. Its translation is CASSMTSGQGRETQYF.

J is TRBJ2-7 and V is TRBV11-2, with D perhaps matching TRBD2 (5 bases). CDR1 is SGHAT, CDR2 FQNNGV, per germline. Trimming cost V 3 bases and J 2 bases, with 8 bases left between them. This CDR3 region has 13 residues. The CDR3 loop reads CASSFGETYEQYF. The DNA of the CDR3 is TGTGCCAGCAGCTTTGGGGAGACCTACGAGCAGTACTTC.

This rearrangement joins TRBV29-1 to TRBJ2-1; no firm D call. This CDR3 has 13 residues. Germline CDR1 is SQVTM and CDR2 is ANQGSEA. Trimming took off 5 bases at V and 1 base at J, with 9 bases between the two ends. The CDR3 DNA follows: TGCAGCGTTCACGGGCCTTCCTACAATGAGCAGTTCTTC. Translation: CSVHGPSYNEQFF.